These T cell receptor beta chains were read from a single sample in a study of shared clonotypes between healthy human individuals. Here immunoSEQ multiplex PCR was the method, and the copy in TCRdb shows in-frame clones only, minus some. The sample contains about 2.1 million clones, about 93% of which appear only once. Sequencing used naive CD8+ T cells from PBMCs. These receptors all stem from a man aged 18 to 30 in good health. Some clones in this sample may be carry-over from other donors' samples. CDR3s include the opening cysteine and the closing phenylalanine or tryptophan. A D gene is named only where the DNA matches it firmly. Not every row has a clone size; where given, it reads once, few, many or a size class.

D,size,J,V,CDR3,DNA
NA,NA,TRBJ2-7,TRBV6-1,CASTLASEAHEQYF,TGTGCCAGCACTCTAGCTTCCGAAGCCCACGAGCAGTACTTC
NA,once,TRBJ2-1,TRBV11-2,CASSLGAGFSNEQFF,TGTGCCAGCAGCTTAGGAGCGGGCTTCAGCAATGAGCAGTTCTTC
TRBD1,NA,TRBJ1-1,TRBV19,CASRPRDRVTEAFF,TGTGCCAGTAGACCCCGGGACAGGGTTACTGAAGCTTTCTTT
NA,NA,TRBJ1-1,TRBV4-1,CASSPVSLGVGTEAFF,TGCGCCAGCAGCCCAGTCTCTTTGGGGGTCGGGACTGAAGCTTTCTTT
NA,NA,TRBJ1-3,TRBV7-8,CASSLALWQGRDGNTIYF,TGTGCCAGCAGCTTAGCGCTGTGGCAGGGGCGAGATGGAAACACCATATATTTT
NA,NA,TRBJ2-7,TRBV10-2,CASSDRGGYEQYF,TGCGCCAGCAGTGATCGAGGGGGCTACGAGCAGTACTTC
NA,NA,TRBJ1-1,TRBV5-1,CASSTDSAEAFF,TGCGCCAGCAGCACGGACAGCGCTGAAGCTTTCTTT
NA,NA,TRBJ1-1,TRBV10-2,CASSELGGGTEAFF,TGCGCCAGCAGTGAGCTAGGGGGGGGCACTGAAGCTTTCTTT
NA,NA,TRBJ2-7,TRBV29-1,CSVLVEDNLYEQYF,TGCAGCGTTTTAGTCGAGGACAACCTCTACGAGCAGTACTTC
TRBD1,NA,TRBJ2-7,TRBV7-9,CASSLVTGGYEQYF,TGTGCCAGCAGCTTAGTCACAGGGGGCTACGAGCAGTACTTC
TRBD2,NA,TRBJ2-1,TRBV28,CASSSPPGTSGSYNEQFF,TGTGCCAGCAGTTCTCCGCCAGGGACTAGCGGCTCCTACAATGAGCAGTTCTTC
TRBD1,NA,TRBJ2-5,TRBV2,CASSEGQGAGETQYF,TGTGCCAGCAGTGAGGGGCAGGGGGCGGGAGAGACCCAGTACTTC